This T cell receptor beta chain was identified in a study of T cell clonality in common variable immunodeficiency. Aged about 9 to 64 years, CVID subjects averaged about 38 years old. Most patients and controls had Caucasian heritage. In its sample, this clone was seen many times. The target antigen is unknown. The observed sequence ends 3 residues before the CDR3 terminus, with the missing tail filled in from the germline J gene. Study-level findings and limits: Fewer TCRbeta clones were shared among CVID subjects than controls. Fewer deletions and N-nucleotide insertions were reportedly seen in common variable immunodeficiency TCR beta sequences.

V lost 6 bases and J 5 bases, leaving 14 bases between the germline ends. The V gene's germline CDR1 is SEHNR and CDR2 FQNEAQ (reference sequence). The CDR3 has 14 residues. CVID and control samples used equivalent genomic DNA input. Using immunoSEQ multiplex PCR, the repertoire was profiled, and TCRdb retains in-frame clones only, with some absent. The sample has 15,000 to 25,000 clones, none seen only once. What was sequenced was peripheral blood mononuclear cells. This clonotype was sampled from a human donor with common variable immunodeficiency. The genes are TRBV7-9 and TRBJ2-1; no firm D call. Incomplete CDR3 DNA: TGTGCCAGCAGGACCGGGTTGGATAACAATGAG. Amino acid sequence: CASRTGLDNNE. The full CDR3 protein is CASRTGLDNNEQFF.